Included here is one T cell receptor beta chain sequence, with context. Antigen specificity is unknown. This sample was included in a study of cytomegalovirus exposure and HLA in healthy donors. Study-wide results and limits: Among TCR beta chains, those listed as cytomegalovirus-associated numbered over 150. According to a later analysis, most TCR beta chains associated with CMV appeared HLA-restricted. Earlier analysis found most TCR beta V segments productive about 87% or about 30% of the time.

The PCR made use of 60 Vbeta and 13 Jbeta primers. TCRdb keeps only in-frame clones here, not all; method: immunoSEQ multiplex PCR. The sample lists 55,000 to 70,000 clones, 75% to 90% occurring once. J lost 4 bases, V lost 0 bases, and 1 base had no gene match. The CDR3 loop spans 15 amino acids. CDR1 and CDR2 (germline): SGHTA, FQGNSA. Sequenced sample: PBMCs. The source is a woman aged 25 to 45 in good health and CMV-seronegative. This chain joins TRBV7-2 and TRBJ1-5, with 9 bases lining up with TRBD1. DNA for the CDR3: TGTGCCAGCAGCTTAGCGACAGGGGGAAATCAGCCCCAGCATTTT. This gives the protein CASSLATGGNQPQHF.